This T cell receptor (beta chain) was found in a study of T cell repertoires in ileal Crohn's disease. Findings and caveats of the study: Active smokers at surgery had more clonal expansions than non-smokers.

Clones were sequenced by immunoSEQ multiplex PCR, and TCRdb holds only the in-frame ones, with some missing. The sample has about 17,000 clones, more than 55% seen once. Per the germline V gene, CDR1 is SGHRS and CDR2 is YFSETQ. The CDR3 totals 16 residues. After removal of 0 bases from V and 7 bases from J, the junction contained 8 bases not matched to a gene. About this clone: Its antigen is unidentified.

The gene calls are TRBV5-1 and TRBJ2-1, with 9 bases identical to TRBD2. The sequenced sample was ileal tissue. This TCR came from an adult with Crohn's disease. The CDR3 DNA sequence: TGCGCCAGCAGCTTGGTTATAAGCGGGAGGATGAATGAGCAGTTCTTC. This codes for CASSLVISGRMNEQFF.